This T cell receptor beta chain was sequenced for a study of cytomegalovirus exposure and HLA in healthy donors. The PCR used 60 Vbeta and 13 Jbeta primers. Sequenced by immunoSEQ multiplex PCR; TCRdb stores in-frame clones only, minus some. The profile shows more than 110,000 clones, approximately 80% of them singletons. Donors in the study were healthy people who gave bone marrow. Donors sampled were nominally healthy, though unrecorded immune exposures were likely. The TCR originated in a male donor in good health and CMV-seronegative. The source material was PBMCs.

The CDR3 DNA follows: TGTGCCAGTAGTATAGGGGCCTCAGGGGCCAACGTCCTGACTTTC. Amino acids: CASSIGASGANVLTF. V gene TRBV19 combines with J gene TRBJ2-6; D gene unclear. CDR3 size: 15 residues. Germline lookup yields CDR1 LNHDA and CDR2 SQIVND (reference sequence). The ends were cut back, 1 base at V and 4 bases at J, with 8 bases in the middle.